This TCR beta chain was found in a study of T cell responses to AZD1222 COVID-19 vaccine. Second-dose intervals of approximately 4 or approximately 12 weeks were pooled. TCRdb's copy holds only in-frame clones and misses some; the assay was immunoSEQ multiplex PCR. This table holds tens of thousands of clones, roughly 91% found once. Material: peripheral blood, obtained 28 days after the second AZD1222 dose. This TCR derives from an adult who received the AZD1222 COVID-19 vaccine.

DNA for the CDR3: TGTGCCAGCAGTTTAGGTCTTGAGAACTATGGCTACACCTTC. Protein product: CASSLGLENYGYTF. The chain recombines TRBV28 with TRBJ1-2, with no clear D. Germline CDR1 MDHEN, CDR2 SYDVKM. V was clipped by 2 bases and J by 2 bases, with 9 bases between them. This CDR3 spans 14 amino acids.